The entry below describes one T cell receptor beta chain. Seattle researchers signed up patients amid active infection and tracked them longitudinally. The source of the sample is a study of blood T cell repertoires in COVID-19. Study-level background: Material from acute and convalescent COVID-19 was sourced from the United States, Italy and Spain. PBMCs, B-cell-depleted T cells, or T cells provided the cDNA or gDNA that made up the material.

Authors' methods: Amplification of reference gene primers provided the estimated nucleated cell counts. TCRdb keeps only in-frame clones here, not all; method: immunoSEQ multiplex PCR. That table gives V, J and clone size, and the DNA gave D and trimming. The data contain about 350,000 clones, around nine tenths of them singletons. V shed 9 bases and J shed 4 bases, with 15 bases lying between them. CDR1 is KGHDR and CDR2 is SFDVKD in the germline V gene. The CDR3 sequence is 13 residues long. The TCR originated in a woman in her seventies with COVID-19, enrolled during active disease. The chain couples TRBV24-1 to TRBJ2-7; maybe TRBD2 (7 bases). Input material: peripheral blood. CDR3 residues: CATQGRGSYEQYF. CDR3 nucleotide sequence: TGTGCCACCCAGGGGCGGGGGTCTTACGAGCAGTACTTC.